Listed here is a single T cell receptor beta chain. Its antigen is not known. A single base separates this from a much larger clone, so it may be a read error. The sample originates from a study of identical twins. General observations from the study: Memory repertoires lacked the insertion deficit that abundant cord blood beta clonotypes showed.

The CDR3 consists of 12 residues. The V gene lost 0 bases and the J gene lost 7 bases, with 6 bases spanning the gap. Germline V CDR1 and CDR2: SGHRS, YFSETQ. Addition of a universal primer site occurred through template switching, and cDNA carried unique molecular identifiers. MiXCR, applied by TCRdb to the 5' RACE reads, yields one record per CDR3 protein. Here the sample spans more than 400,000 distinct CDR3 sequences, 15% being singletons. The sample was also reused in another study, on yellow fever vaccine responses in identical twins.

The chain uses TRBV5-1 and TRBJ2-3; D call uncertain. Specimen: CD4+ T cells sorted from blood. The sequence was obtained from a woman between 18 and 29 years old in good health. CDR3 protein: CASSLDRNTQYF. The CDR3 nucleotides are TGCGCCAGCAGCTTGGATAGAAATACGCAGTATTTT.